This record concerns one T cell receptor (beta chain) sequence. No antigen is known for it. The germline V and J ends were trimmed by 0 bases and 8 bases, with 13 bases remaining between them. The CDR3 is 14 residues long. Germline V gives CDR1 MNHNY, CDR2 SVGAGI (reference sequence). Per the original data handling: Sequence data from immunoSEQ were junction-only and lacked quality scores; consequently, filtering differed. Assay used: immunoSEQ multiplex PCR; TCRdb lists only in-frame clones, some missing. For V, J and clone size, that table is used; D and trimming come from the DNA. Of around 2,000,000 clones listed, roughly 94% were seen once; the top ten hold 1.1%. The naive CD8 fraction comprised CD45RO-negative cells positively selected for CCR7 and excluded terminally differentiated effector memory CD45RA+ cells. Healthy and HIV-negative, the adult donors had no recent acute infections or vaccinations.

The data were obtained in a study of shared clonotypes between healthy human individuals. Study-wide results and caveats: Unshared clonotypes carried lower generation probabilities than those common to all four donors.

What was sequenced was naive CD8+ T cells sorted from blood. The clonotype originates from a man aged 18 to 30 in good health. V gene TRBV6-6 combines with J gene TRBJ1-2; D unresolved. CDR3 protein: CASSYSAWAEGYTF. The CDR3 coding sequence is TGTGCCAGCAGTTACTCTGCCTGGGCGGAAGGCTACACCTTC.